These T cell receptor beta chains were read from a single sample in a study of blood T cell repertoires in COVID-19. The data were produced by immunoSEQ multiplex PCR, yet TCRdb's version contains in-frame clones alone and is incomplete. Among fewer than 250,000 clones listed, roughly 90% were seen once. Sequencing input: PBMCs or T cells enriched from blood (not recorded which). These TCRs come from a man aged 25-40 years who had been exposed to COVID-19. Each CDR3 is given with its conserved first and last residue. D genes are given only for firm matches. Not every row has a clone size; where given, it reads once, few, many or a size class.

>once|.|TRBV6-6|TRBJ1-5
TGTGCCAGCAGTCTAGACAGGTTGTTCAATCAGCCCCAGCATTTT
CASSLDRLFNQPQHF
>.|.|TRBV30|TRBJ1-5
TGTGCCTGGAGTGTAAGCGGGGCGAATCAGCCCCAGCATTTT
CAWSVSGANQPQHF
>.|.|TRBV4-1|TRBJ2-7
TGCGCCAGCAGCCAAAAGGACAGTTCCTACGAGCAGTACTTC
CASSQKDSSYEQYF
>.|TRBD2|TRBV10-3|TRBJ2-5
TGTGCCGCGACTAGGCGGGAGTTCGAAGAGACCCAGTACTTC
CAATRREFEETQYF
>.|.|TRBV6-1|TRBJ1-1
TGTGCCAGCAGGAACTTGAACACTGAAGCTTTCTTT
CASRNLNTEAFF
>.|.|TRBV7-2|TRBJ2-7
TGTGCCAGCAGCTCCGATACAGGGTTCTCCTACGAGCAGTACTTC
CASSSDTGFSYEQYF
>once|.|TRBV2|TRBJ1-3
TGTGCCAGCAGGGGTTCAGGGGATGACACCATATATTTT
CASRGSGDDTIYF
>.|TRBD2|TRBV9|TRBJ2-5
TGTGCCAGCAGCTCCGGACTAGCGGGGGGGCCCGGTTTGGAGACCCAGTACTTC
CASSSGLAGGPGLETQYF
>.|.|TRBV5-1|TRBJ1-4
.
CASSLVAGGTATNEKLFF
>once|.|TRBV2|TRBJ1-2
TGTGCCAGCAGTGAAGCGCGGACAACTTATGGCTACACCTTC
CASSEARTTYGYTF
>.|TRBD1|TRBV5-4|TRBJ1-2
TGTGCCAGCAATCCTGAGAGACAGGGATATGGCTACACCTTC
CASNPERQGYGYTF
>once|TRBD2|TRBV6-5|TRBJ2-7
TGTGCCAGCAGTAGACTAGCGGGGGCCGAGGGCGAGCAGTACTTC
CASSRLAGAEGEQYF
>once|TRBD2|TRBV7-7|TRBJ2-2
TGTGCCAGCAGCCTTAGCGGGGACGGGGAGCTGTTTTTT
CASSLSGDGELFF
>.|.|TRBV6-2/TRBV6-3|TRBJ2-3
TGTGCCAGCAGTTACCGACTAGGCAACACAGATACGCAGTATTTT
CASSYRLGNTDTQYF
>.|TRBD1|TRBV3-1/TRBV3-2|TRBJ1-2
TGTGCCAGCAGCTCCACCGGACGACAGGGTGATGGCTACACCTTC
CASSSTGRQGDGYTF
>.|TRBD1|TRBV7-6|TRBJ2-5
TGTGCCAGCAGCGTGCACAGGGGCCGGGAAGAGACCCAGTACTTC
CASSVHRGREETQYF
>.|.|TRBV18|TRBJ2-2
TGTGCCAGCTCCTTGGGCCGCGGGGAGCTGTTTTTT
CASSLGRGELFF
>.|.|TRBV25-1|TRBJ1-4
TGTGCCAGCAGCACTCCACAGGGCAGCGGTGAAAAACTGTTTTTT
CASSTPQGSGEKLFF
>.|.|TRBV24-1|TRBJ1-1
TGTGCCACCGCCACCGGGGGAGAGGGCACTGAAGCTTTCTTT
CATATGGEGTEAFF
>.|.|TRBV11-3|TRBJ2-2
TGTGCCAGCAGCTCAAGGACAGACAGCACCGGGGAGCTGTTTTTT
CASSSRTDSTGELFF
>.|.|TRBV6-5|TRBJ1-1
TGTGCCAGCAGTTACTCAGGGGAGAACACTGAAGCTTTCTTT
CASSYSGENTEAFF
>once|.|TRBV4-1|TRBJ1-2
TGCGCCAGCAGCCAAGTTCGAGGACTTACTAACTATGGCTACACCTTC
CASSQVRGLTNYGYTF
>.|.|TRBV6-4|TRBJ1-6
TGTGCCAGCAGTGCCGAAGAGGGTGGAAATTCACCCCTCCACTTT
CASSAEEGGNSPLHF
>.|.|TRBV21-1|TRBJ2-7
TGTGCCAGCAGCAAAGGAGGGGGGGACAGGGCCCCTTACGAGCAGTACTTC
CASSKGGGDRAPYEQYF
>.|TRBD2|TRBV9|TRBJ2-5
TGTGCCAGCAGCGTAGGGACTAGCGGGCAAGAGACCCAGTACTTC
CASSVGTSGQETQYF
>.|.|TRBV29-1|TRBJ1-1
TGCAGCTGTCCCGAGACTGAAGCTTTCTTT
CSCPETEAFF
>.|TRBD2|TRBV5-1|TRBJ2-7
TGCGCCAGCAGCCGGGGGGTAGACGAGCAGTACTTC
CASSRGVDEQYF
>.|.|TRBV2|TRBJ2-7
TGTGCCAGCGGACCCACACTCGGAGGAAACTACGAGCAGTACTTC
CASGPTLGGNYEQYF
>few|TRBD1|TRBV6-6|TRBJ2-1
TGTGCCAGCAGTTACGGGTCGACAGGGGTTTACAATGAGCAGTTCTTC
CASSYGSTGVYNEQFF
>.|.|TRBV5-5|TRBJ2-3
TGTGCCAGCAGCTTAGGACTCACAGATACGCAGTATTTT
CASSLGLTDTQYF
>.|.|TRBV7-2|TRBJ1-1
TGTGCCAGCAGCTTACTAGACCTTGGGGCTTTCTTT
CASSLLDLGAFF
>.|.|TRBV6-5|TRBJ1-1
TGTGCCAGCAGTTCGACACAAGTCAGCACTGAAGCTTTCTTT
CASSSTQVSTEAFF
>.|.|TRBV30|TRBJ2-7
TGTGCCTGGGAACAAAGGGGGGAGCAGTACTTC
CAWEQRGEQYF
>.|.|TRBV19|TRBJ2-7
TGTGCCAGTAGTTTAACCGGGACTGGATACGAGCAGTACTTC
CASSLTGTGYEQYF
>.|.|TRBV18|TRBJ1-2
TGTGCCAGCTCATCTCCGACAGTGATTTATGGCTACACCTTC
CASSSPTVIYGYTF
>.|TRBD1|TRBV5-6|TRBJ2-1
TGTGCCAGCAGCTTGACCGACAGGGGATCCATCCTCTACAATGAGCAGTTCTTC
CASSLTDRGSILYNEQFF